Presented here are 7 T cell receptor beta chains from one specimen sequenced in a study of tumor-infiltrating lymphocytes in primary liver carcinoma. Co-extracting RNA and DNA was done with roughly 17-33 mg of unsorted bulk tissue as input. A primer in the constant region served to generate TCR beta cDNA from about 470 ng of total RNA. Nested multiplex PCR, run for three rounds with slightly modified ARM-PCR, yielded TCR beta libraries. The study ran its first two PCR rounds for 9 to 10 cycles each, using TRBV1-TRBV30 forward primers and a C-beta reverse primer. TCRdb re-called the multiplex PCR reads through MiXCR, storing one row per CDR3 protein. The table shows 40,000 to 55,000 distinct CDR3 sequences, with around 64% occurring only once. The material sequenced was liver tumor tissue from sampling region 5. Described subset: tumor region T5, tumor centre. The receptors come from a man aged 35 to 55 with primary liver carcinoma and hepatitis B virus infection.

This clonotype was found once. One junction end disagrees with the germline gene, perhaps due to a read error. This chain joins TRBV12-3 or TRBV12-4 and TRBJ2-3, with unresolved D. This CDR3 spans 11 amino acids. The CDR3 sequence: CASSLADMHYF. The CDR3 region has the DNA TGTGCCAGTAGTTTAGCTGATATGCACTATTTT.

This clonotype was observed at least ten times. The V and J genes are TRBV7-8 and TRBJ2-1; D possibly corresponds to TRBD1 (6 bases). Trimming left V 1 base short and J 2 bases short, with 15 bases between. CDR1 is SGHVS and CDR2 is FQNEAQ in the germline V gene. CDR3 length: 17 residues. The CDR3: CASSLDLGTTTYNEQFF. The CDR3 DNA follows: TGTGCCAGCAGCTTAGATCTAGGGACAACTACCTACAATGAGCAGTTCTTC.

This clonotype was observed many times. This rearrangement joins TRBV12-3 or TRBV12-4 to TRBJ2-7; possibly TRBD2 for D (5 bases). This CDR3 is built from 16 residues. With 6 bases removed from V and 3 bases from J, the gap between germline ends came to 21 bases. CDR3 bases: TGTGCCAGCAGCACTAGTCTGGAACCCCACCTCTACGAGCAGTACTTC. Translating gives CASSTSLEPHLYEQYF.

As for this clonotype: One end of the junction fails to match germline, which may point to a read error. The J gene is TRBJ2-3, the V gene TRBV11-2; D possibly corresponds to TRBD2 (5 bases). The CDR3 has 15 residues. Looked up from germline, CDR1 is SGHAT and CDR2 is FQNNGV. CDR3 loop: CASSLLAFSTDTHYF. CDR3 coding DNA: TGTGCCAGCAGCTTATTAGCGTTTAGCACAGACACGCATTATTTT. Full variable domain (missing parts from reference TRBV11-2 and TRBJ2-3): EAGVAQSPRYKIIEKRQSVAFWCNPISGHATLYWYQQILGQGPKLLIQFQNNGVVDDSQLPKDRFSAERLKGVDSTLKIQPAKLEDSAVYLCASSLLAFSTDTHYFGPGTRLTVL.

The V and J genes are TRBV28 and TRBJ2-1; tentative D call: TRBD1 (5 bases). CDR1 and CDR2 from the germline V gene are MDHEN and SYDVKM. Trimming removed 8 bases at V and 2 bases at J, with 13 bases between. The CDR3 totals 14 residues. CDR3 sequence reads: CASRPPRAYNEQFF. CDR3 DNA: TGTGCCAGCCGCCCACCCAGGGCCTACAATGAGCAGTTCTTC.

The chain uses TRBV6-5 and TRBJ1-3, with a tentative D call TRBD1 (6 bases). The CDR3 is 13 amino acids. V lost 10 bases to trimming and J lost 5 bases, with 15 bases between them. Germline V gives CDR1 MNHEY, CDR2 SVGAGI. The CDR3 protein is CANRNRARNTIYF. The CDR3, as DNA: TGTGCCAACAGAAACAGGGCTAGAAACACCATATATTTT.

Of note for this clonotype: At one end, the junction sequence differs from germline, possibly due to a read error. V and J are TRBV11-2 and TRBJ2-2; 10 nucleotides match TRBD1. Germline V gene data show CDR1 as SGHAT and CDR2 as FQNNGV. The CDR3 has 13 residues. The DNA of the CDR3 is TGTGCCACGGGACAGGGGAACGCAGGGGTGCTGTTTTTT. This encodes CATGQGNAGVLFF.